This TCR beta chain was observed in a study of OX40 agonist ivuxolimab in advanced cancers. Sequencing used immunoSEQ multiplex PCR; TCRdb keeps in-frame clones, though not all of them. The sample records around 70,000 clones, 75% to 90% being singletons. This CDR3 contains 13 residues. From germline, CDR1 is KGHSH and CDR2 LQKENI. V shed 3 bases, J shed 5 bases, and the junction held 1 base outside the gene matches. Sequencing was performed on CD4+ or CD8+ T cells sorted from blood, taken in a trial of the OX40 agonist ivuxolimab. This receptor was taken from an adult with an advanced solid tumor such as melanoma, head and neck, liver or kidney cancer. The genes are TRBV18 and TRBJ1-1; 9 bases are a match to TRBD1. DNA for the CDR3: TGTGCCAGCTCACCCGGACAGGGGACTGAAGCTTTCTTT. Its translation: CASSPGQGTEAFF. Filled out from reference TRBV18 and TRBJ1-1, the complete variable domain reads NAGVMQNPRHLVRRRGQEARLRCSPMKGHSHVYWYRQLPEEGLKFMVYLQKENIIDESGMPKERFSAEFPKEGPSILRIQQVVRGDSAAYFCASSPGQGTEAFFGQGTRLTVV.